These T cell receptor beta chains were read from a single sample in a study of T cells in Graves' hyperthyroidism and ophthalmopathy. TCRdb reprocessed the multiplex PCR reads with MiXCR, giving one entry per CDR3 protein. The sample includes about 690,000 distinct CDR3 sequences, 15% to 20% of them seen just once. The material sequenced was blood. Receptor source: a man between 45 and 60 years old with Graves' hyperthyroidism. Both conserved end residues are part of each CDR3. The order of the fields is J gene, V gene, clone size, D gene, CDR3 protein, CDR3 DNA. A D gene is named only where the DNA matches it firmly. Rows may omit the clone size; those that give it use once, few, many or a size class.

TRBJ2-5 TRBV5-5 few TRBD1 CASSQTGPFQETQYF TGTGCCAGCAGCCAGACAGGGCCCTTCCAAGAGACCCAGTACTTC
TRBJ1-5 TRBV10-3 many NA CAISESRGINQPQHF TGTGCCATCAGTGAGTCACGGGGCATCAATCAGCCCCAGCATTTT
TRBJ2-3 TRBV3-1 few NA CASSQEGTGTQYF TGTGCCAGCAGCCAAGAAGGGACTGGAACGCAGTATTTT
TRBJ1-5 TRBV28 many NA CASRGRVNSNQPQHF TGTGCCAGCAGGGGCAGGGTGAATAGCAATCAGCCCCAGCATTTT
TRBJ2-7 TRBV28 many TRBD1 CASSSPLTGNEQYF TGTGCCAGCAGTTCCCCCTTGACAGGGAACGAGCAGTACTTC
TRBJ2-1 TRBV10-3 NA NA CAISEAKVTEQFF TGTGCCATCAGTGAAGCCAAAGTGACTGAGCAGTTCTTC
TRBJ1-1 TRBV12-3/TRBV12-4 few NA CASSLTDGGNTEAFF TGTGCCAGCAGTTTGACGGACGGGGGGAACACTGAAGCTTTCTTT
TRBJ2-2 TRBV10-1 many TRBD2 CASSLSGSGTGELFF TGCGCCAGCAGTCTTAGCGGGAGTGGAACCGGGGAGCTGTTTTTT
TRBJ2-5 TRBV5-1 few NA CASSLDPGPGQQETQYF TGCGCCAGCAGCTTGGATCCGGGACCGGGGCAACAAGAGACCCAGTACTTC
TRBJ2-7 TRBV27 many TRBD2 CASSRTSGDYEQYF TGTGCCAGCAGTAGGACTAGCGGTGACTACGAGCAGTACTTC
TRBJ1-1 TRBV2 many TRBD1 CASRTGGYTEAFF TGTGCCAGCAGGACAGGGGGTTATACTGAAGCTTTCTTT
TRBJ1-4 TRBV5-1 NA TRBD1 CASSTGTVGEKLFF TGCGCCAGCAGCACCGGGACAGTAGGCGAAAAACTGTTTTTT
TRBJ2-5 TRBV9 many NA CASSPFGETQYF TGTGCCAGCAGTCCCTTCGGGGAGACCCAGTACTTC
TRBJ2-7 TRBV5-5 NA TRBD1 CASSLDWTGSSYEQYF TGTGCCAGCAGCTTGGATTGGACAGGGAGCTCCTACGAGCAGTACTTC
TRBJ2-7 TRBV24-1 once TRBD1 CATSGAGGSEQYF TGTGCCACCAGTGGGGCAGGGGGAAGCGAGCAGTACTTC
TRBJ2-1 TRBV30 NA NA CAWSVQSWQGGTYDEQFF TGTGCCTGGAGTGTACAATCATGGCAGGGCGGGACCTACGATGAGCAGTTCTTC
TRBJ2-5 TRBV5-4 many TRBD2 CASNPGPGLDTETQYF TGTGCCAGCAACCCAGGCCCGGGACTAGACACAGAGACCCAGTACTTC
TRBJ2-5 TRBV10-1 few NA CASSETIQETQYF TGCGCCAGCAGTGAAACGATACAAGAGACCCAGTACTTC
TRBJ1-2 TRBV27 many NA CASRPTGNYGYTF TGTGCCAGCAGGCCGACAGGAAACTATGGCTACACCTTC
TRBJ2-6 TRBV3-1 NA NA CASSQAGLGANVLTF TGTGCCAGCAGCCAGGCAGGGCTTGGGGCCAACGTCCTGACTTTC
TRBJ2-3 TRBV27 many TRBD2 CASRLLAGVSTDTQYF TGTGCCAGCAGACTACTAGCGGGAGTATCCACAGATACGCAGTATTTT
TRBJ2-3 TRBV29-1 few NA CSVEADTQYF TGCAGCGTTGAAGCAGATACGCAGTATTTT
TRBJ2-7 TRBV28 many NA CASISRAHSYEQYF TGTGCCAGCATCTCGAGGGCTCACTCCTACGAGCAGTACTTC
TRBJ2-5 TRBV12-3/TRBV12-4 many TRBD2 CASSWGASGTFRETQYF TGTGCCAGTAGCTGGGGAGCTAGCGGGACCTTCAGGGAGACCCAGTACTTC
TRBJ2-3 TRBV24-1 many TRBD1 CASSSTGTGGPSGEATQYF TGTGCCAGCAGTTCCACCGGGACAGGGGGCCCTAGCGGAGAGGCTACGCAGTATTTT
TRBJ2-7 TRBV19 few NA CASSDARSEQYF TGTGCCAGTAGTGACGCGAGATCGGAGCAGTACTTC